Following are 13 T cell receptor beta chains from one sample sequenced in a study of blood T cell repertoires in COVID-19. The table came from immunoSEQ multiplex PCR; TCRdb's copy has only in-frame clones and leaves some out. The sample lists 150,000 to 200,000 clones; approximately 87% were seen once. Sequencing used peripheral blood. The origin of the receptors is a man younger than 35 with active or convalescent COVID-19.

The chain couples TRBV5-1 to TRBJ1-2; D not certain. V gave up 1 base and J gave up 2 bases, with 15 bases separating them. This CDR3 has 16 residues. CDR1 and CDR2 (germline): SGHRS, YFSETQ. In nucleotides, the CDR3 is TGCGCCAGCAGCTTGATGGCAGACACAACAAACTATGGCTACACCTTC. It codes for CASSLMADTTNYGYTF.

The V gene is TRBV25-1, the J gene TRBJ1-6; 7 positions agree with TRBD1. The CDR3 extends over 13 amino acids. The V gene end was trimmed by 5 bases and the J gene end by 10 bases; junction bases not matched to a gene: 5. Germline values: CDR1 MGHDK, CDR2 SYGVNS. The CDR3 sequence is CASSLRGQSPLHF. CDR3 nucleotide sequence: TGTGCCAGCAGTTTGAGGGGGCAATCACCCCTCCACTTT.

The rearrangement links TRBV6-5 to TRBJ2-1, with 9 bases lining up with TRBD2. Germline V lookup: CDR1 MNHEY, CDR2 SVGAGI. The CDR3 has 15 residues. V lost 6 bases, J lost 4 bases, and 7 bases stayed unmatched. The CDR3 protein is CASSPGTSTYNEQFF. CDR3 bases: TGTGCCAGCAGCCCCGGGACTAGCACGTACAATGAGCAGTTCTTC.

The chain has TRBV5-1 and TRBJ2-7; D gene unclear. V was clipped by 4 bases and J by 1 base, with 9 bases between them. The CDR3 runs to 13 residues. The germline gives CDR1 SGHRS, CDR2 YFSETQ. CDR3 residues: CASSDRVSYEQYF. The CDR3 region has the DNA TGCGCCAGCAGCGACCGGGTTTCCTACGAGCAGTACTTC.

This clone was seen just once. The V call is TRBV6-5, the J call TRBJ2-7, with 9 bases fitting TRBD1. The CDR3 runs 13 residues. Germline V CDR1 and CDR2: MNHEY, SVGAGI. The V segment lost 6 bases and the J segment 4 bases; nucleotides outside the gene matches: 4. The CDR3 is CASRIGQGYEQYV. CDR3 nucleotide sequence: TGTGCCAGCAGAATAGGACAGGGGTACGAGCAGTACGTC.

This rearrangement joins TRBV4-3 to TRBJ2-1; possibly TRBD2 for D (6 bases). V lost 0 bases to trimming and J lost 4 bases, with 7 bases between them. Germline assignment: CDR1 LGHNA and CDR2 YSLEER. This CDR3 region has 14 residues. The CDR3 spells CASSQDGGYNEQFF. CDR3 in DNA: TGCGCCAGCAGCCAAGACGGAGGGTACAATGAGCAGTTCTTC.

The chain carries TRBV9 and TRBJ1-1; TRBD1 agrees at 9 bases. Germline V gene lookup returns CDR1 SGDLS and CDR2 YYNGEE. There are 14 residues in the CDR3. V gave up 0 bases and J gave up 13 bases; unmatched junction bases: 10. The CDR3 sequence: CASSVEVRDRVVFF. As DNA, the CDR3 is TGTGCCAGCAGCGTAGAGGTTCGGGACAGGGTGGTTTTCTTT.

This clone was detected once. This sequence joins TRBV13 and TRBJ2-6, with D possibly being TRBD1 (6 bases). The CDR3 contains 15 residues. Germline CDR1 is PRHDT and CDR2 is FYEKMQ (reference sequence). Trimming took off 2 bases at V and 2 bases at J, with 7 bases between the two ends. Here the CDR3 DNA reads TGTGCCAGCAGCTTACAGGGGACTGGGGCCAACGTCCTGACTTTC. It translates to CASSLQGTGANVLTF.

The V and J genes are TRBV9 and TRBJ2-7; tentative D call: TRBD2 (7 bases). Germline values: CDR1 SGDLS, CDR2 YYNGEE. This CDR3 region has 14 residues. Trimming left V 3 bases short and J 2 bases short, with 12 bases between. DNA of the CDR3: TGTGCCAGCAGCGCCTTCGGGGGGCCCTACGAGCAGTACTTC. Translated: CASSAFGGPYEQYF.

J is TRBJ1-1 and V is TRBV5-1, with 10 bases identical to TRBD1. CDR1 is SGHRS, CDR2 YFSETQ, per germline. The ends lost 4 bases at V and 7 bases at J; junction bases unmatched: 10. The CDR3 has 15 amino acids. CDR3: CASSLRTGGRVEAFF. The DNA for the CDR3 is TGCGCCAGCAGCCTAAGGACAGGGGGGCGAGTTGAAGCTTTCTTT.

This chain uses TRBV12-3 or TRBV12-4 with TRBJ1-1; no reliable D call. Trimming cost V 5 bases and J 5 bases, with 9 bases left between them. This CDR3 is 12 amino acids long. For the CDR3, the DNA is TGTGCCAGCAGTCCGACACGGACTGAAGCTTTCTTT. Translated, it gives CASSPTRTEAFF.

The chain uses TRBV10-2 and TRBJ2-7; TRBD2 matches 11 bases. Germline V gives CDR1 WSHSY, CDR2 SAAADI. This CDR3 spans 18 amino acids. Trimming at V came to 6 bases and at J to 2 bases, leaving 15 bases not matched to a gene. The DNA of the CDR3 is TGCGCCAGCAGCAAGACCCTTAGCGGGGGGGCCGGTCCCTACGAGCAGTACGTC. It specifies CASSKTLSGGAGPYEQYV.

This sequence joins TRBV5-4 and TRBJ2-7; D ambiguous. The ends were cut back, 4 bases at V and 2 bases at J, with 13 bases in the middle. CDR3 length: 14 residues. Germline values: CDR1 SGHNT, CDR2 YYREEE (reference sequence). DNA for the CDR3: TGTGCCAGCAGCCCCCGAGACTTACCCTACGAGCAGTACTTC. The encoded protein is CASSPRDLPYEQYF. The full variable domain, with the rest looked up from reference TRBV5-4 and TRBJ2-7, is ETGVTQSPTHLIKTRGQQVTLRCSSQSGHNTVSWYQQALGQGPQFIFQYYREEENGRGNFPPRFSGLQFPNYSSELNVNALELDDSALYLCASSPRDLPYEQYFGPGTRLTVT.